A single sample is the source of the 5 T cell receptor beta chains below, sequenced in a study of CD8 T cells in ankylosing spondylitis. Study-wide results and caveats: Ankylosing spondylitis blood appeared to carry a characteristic TCR beta motif of 7 or 8 highly homologous variants.

These receptors have no identified antigens. MiXCR, run by TCRdb on the 5' RACE reads, gives a single entry per CDR3 protein. The table has about 390,000 distinct CDR3 sequences, around 22% seen once. The sample was blood, either unsorted or a sorted T cell fraction (not recorded which). The source is a male donor with ankylosing spondylitis.

This clonotype has just a few counts. The CDR3 region has the DNA TGTGCCAGCACGCAGGGGACCTCCTACGAGCAGTACTTC. As protein: CASTQGTSYEQYF. This chain connects TRBV6-6 to TRBJ2-7; maybe TRBD1 (6 bases). V was clipped by 7 bases and J by 0 bases, with 10 bases between them. Germline-derived CDR1 and CDR2 are MNHNY and SVGAGI (reference sequence). This CDR3 region has 13 residues.

A few counts support this clonotype. V is TRBV12-3 or TRBV12-4 and J is TRBJ2-3, with a weak D call TRBD1 (5 bases). Trimming removed 6 bases from V and 4 bases from J, with 17 bases in between. The CDR3 is made up of 15 amino acids. Written as DNA, the CDR3 is TGTGCCAGCAGCCAGTACCAGGGCGTCGCAGATACGCAGTATTTT. Amino acid sequence: CASSQYQGVADTQYF.

This clonotype appeared a few times. This chain joins TRBV20-1 and TRBJ2-3, with 12 bases fitting TRBD2. The V and J ends lost 3 bases and 1 base, in that order; junction bases with no gene match: 5. This CDR3 region has 16 residues. The germline V gene encodes CDR1 DFQATT and CDR2 SNEGSKA (reference sequence). The CDR3 protein is CSASPSGRGGTDTQYF. CDR3 DNA sequence: TGCAGTGCTAGCCCTAGCGGGAGGGGTGGCACAGATACGCAGTATTTT.

This clonotype occurred a few times. The rearrangement joins TRBV5-1 to TRBJ2-2, with TRBD1 matching over 7 bases. V was clipped by 3 bases and J by 2 bases; unmatched bases: 7. In germline, CDR1 is SGHRS, CDR2 YFSETQ. The CDR3 has 16 residues. CDR3 sequence reads: CASSSVRGTNTGELFF. Written as DNA, the CDR3 is TGCGCCAGCAGCTCAGTCAGGGGGACCAACACCGGGGAGCTGTTTTTT.

J is TRBJ1-2 and V is TRBV4-1; D unclear. V lost 3 bases and J 2 bases, leaving 22 bases between the germline ends. This CDR3 is built from 18 residues. Germline V lookup: CDR1 MGHRA, CDR2 YSYEKL. The CDR3 loop is CASSHFRAPAMRNYGYTF. CDR3 DNA sequence: TGCGCCAGCAGCCACTTTCGGGCTCCTGCGATGAGAAACTATGGCTACACCTTC.